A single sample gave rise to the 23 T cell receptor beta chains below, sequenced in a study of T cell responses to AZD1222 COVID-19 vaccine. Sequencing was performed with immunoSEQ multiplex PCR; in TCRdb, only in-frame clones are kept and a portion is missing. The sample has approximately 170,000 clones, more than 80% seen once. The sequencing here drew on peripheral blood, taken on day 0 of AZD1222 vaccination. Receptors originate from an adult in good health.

The CDR3 is CASGPQAGDDSPLHF. The DNA for the CDR3 is TGCGCCAGCGGACCACAGGCAGGGGATGATTCACCCCTCCACTTT. The genes are TRBV5-1 and TRBJ1-6; maybe TRBD1 (6 bases). This CDR3 is 15 amino acids long. Deletions cut 7 bases from V and 8 bases from J, with 19 bases between. Germline CDR1 and CDR2: SGHRS and YFSETQ.

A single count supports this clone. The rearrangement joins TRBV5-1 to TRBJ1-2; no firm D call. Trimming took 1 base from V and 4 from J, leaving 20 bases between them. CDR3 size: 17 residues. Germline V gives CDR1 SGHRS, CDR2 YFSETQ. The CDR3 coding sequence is TGCGCCAGCAGCTTGCTCGTTGCAGCCGACAATTCCTATGGCTACACCTTC. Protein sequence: CASSLLVAADNSYGYTF.

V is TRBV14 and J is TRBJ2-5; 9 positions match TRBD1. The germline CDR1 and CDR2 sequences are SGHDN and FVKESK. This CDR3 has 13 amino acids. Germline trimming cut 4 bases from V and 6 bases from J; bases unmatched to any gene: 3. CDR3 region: CASSPTGGKTQYF. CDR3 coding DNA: TGTGCCAGCAGCCCGACAGGGGGGAAGACCCAGTACTTC.

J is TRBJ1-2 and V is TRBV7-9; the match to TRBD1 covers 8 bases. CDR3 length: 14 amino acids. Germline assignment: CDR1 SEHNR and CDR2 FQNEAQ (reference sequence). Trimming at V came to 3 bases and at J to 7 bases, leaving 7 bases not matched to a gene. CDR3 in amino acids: CASSFSPGGRGYTF. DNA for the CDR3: TGTGCCAGCAGCTTTTCGCCAGGGGGCCGTGGCTACACCTTC.

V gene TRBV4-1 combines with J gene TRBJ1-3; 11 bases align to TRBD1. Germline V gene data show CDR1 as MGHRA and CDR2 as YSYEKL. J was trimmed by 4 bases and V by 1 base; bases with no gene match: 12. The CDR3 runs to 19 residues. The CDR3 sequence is CASSQGIGQGASGGNTIYF. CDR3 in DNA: TGCGCCAGCAGCCAAGGCATAGGACAGGGGGCGTCTGGAGGAAACACCATATATTTT.

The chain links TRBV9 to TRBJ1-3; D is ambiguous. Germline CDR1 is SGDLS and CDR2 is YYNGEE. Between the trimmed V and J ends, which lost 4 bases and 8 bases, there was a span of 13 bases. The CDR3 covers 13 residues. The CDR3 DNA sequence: TGTGCCAGCAGCCCCCACACCGAGGACACCATATATTTT. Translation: CASSPHTEDTIYF.

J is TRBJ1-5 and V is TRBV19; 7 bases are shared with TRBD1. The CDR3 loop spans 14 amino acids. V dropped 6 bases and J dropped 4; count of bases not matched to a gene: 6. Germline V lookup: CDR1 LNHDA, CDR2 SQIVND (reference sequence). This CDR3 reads CASRPGQSNQPQHF. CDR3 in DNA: TGTGCCAGTAGACCGGGACAGTCGAATCAGCCCCAGCATTTT.

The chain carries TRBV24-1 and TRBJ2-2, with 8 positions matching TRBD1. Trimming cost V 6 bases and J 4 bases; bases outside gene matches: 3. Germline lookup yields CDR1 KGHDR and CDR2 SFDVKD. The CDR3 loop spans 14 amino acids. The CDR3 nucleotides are TGTGCCACCAGTAAAACAGGGGGCACCGGGGAGCTGTTTTTT. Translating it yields CATSKTGGTGELFF.

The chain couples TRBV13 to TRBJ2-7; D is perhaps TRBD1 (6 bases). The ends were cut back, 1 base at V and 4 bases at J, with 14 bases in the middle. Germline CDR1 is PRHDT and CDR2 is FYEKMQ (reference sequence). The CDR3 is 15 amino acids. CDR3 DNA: TGTGCCAGCAGCTTAGCGGGACACACATCATACGAGCAGTACTTC. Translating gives CASSLAGHTSYEQYF.

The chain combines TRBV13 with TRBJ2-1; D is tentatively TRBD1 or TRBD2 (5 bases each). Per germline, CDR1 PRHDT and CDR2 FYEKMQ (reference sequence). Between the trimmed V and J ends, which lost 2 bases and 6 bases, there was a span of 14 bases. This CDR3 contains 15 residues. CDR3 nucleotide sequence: TGTGCCAGCAGCTTAAGCGGACTTGGGGGCAATGAGCAGTTCTTC. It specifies CASSLSGLGGNEQFF.

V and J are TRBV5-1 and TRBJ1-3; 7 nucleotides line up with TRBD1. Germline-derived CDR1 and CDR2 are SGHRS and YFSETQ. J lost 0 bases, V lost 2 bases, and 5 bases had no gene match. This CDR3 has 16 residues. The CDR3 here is CASSLSGQHSGNTIYF. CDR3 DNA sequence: TGCGCCAGCAGCTTATCGGGACAGCACTCTGGAAACACCATATATTTT.

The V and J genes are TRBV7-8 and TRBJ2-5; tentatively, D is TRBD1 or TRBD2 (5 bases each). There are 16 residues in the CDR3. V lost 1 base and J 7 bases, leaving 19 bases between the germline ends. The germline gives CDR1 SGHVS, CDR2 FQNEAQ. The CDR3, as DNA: TGTGCCAGCAGCTTAGAGGGGACCGCCTCAGCGTGGACCCAGTACTTC. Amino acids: CASSLEGTASAWTQYF.

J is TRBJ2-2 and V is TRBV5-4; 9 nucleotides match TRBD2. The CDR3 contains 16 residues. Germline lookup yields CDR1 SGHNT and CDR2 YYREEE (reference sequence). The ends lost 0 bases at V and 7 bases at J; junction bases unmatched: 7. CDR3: CASSLEAGGGNGELFF. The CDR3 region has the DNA TGTGCCAGCAGCTTGGAAGCGGGGGGAGGAAACGGGGAGCTGTTTTTT.

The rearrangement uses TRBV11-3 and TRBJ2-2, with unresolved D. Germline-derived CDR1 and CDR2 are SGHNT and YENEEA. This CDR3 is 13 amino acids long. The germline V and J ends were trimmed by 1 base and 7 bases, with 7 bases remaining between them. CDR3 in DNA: TGTGCCAGCAGCTTAGGGTTTGGCGGGGAGCTGTTTTTT. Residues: CASSLGFGGELFF.

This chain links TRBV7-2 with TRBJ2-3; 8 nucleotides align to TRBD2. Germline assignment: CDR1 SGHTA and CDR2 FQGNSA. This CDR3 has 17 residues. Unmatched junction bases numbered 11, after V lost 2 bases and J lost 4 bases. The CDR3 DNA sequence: TGTGCCAGCAGCTTATTGATCGCGGGGGGTCTTCCAGATACGCAGTATTTT. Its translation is CASSLLIAGGLPDTQYF.

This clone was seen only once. The CDR3: CASSWASTDTQYF. In nucleotides, the CDR3 is TGTGCCAGCAGTTGGGCGTCAACAGATACGCAGTATTTT. This chain connects TRBV28 to TRBJ2-3, with unresolved D. CDR3 length: 13 residues. Germline-derived CDR1 and CDR2 are MDHEN and SYDVKM. The V end lost 4 bases, the J end lost 3 bases, and 8 bases lay between the germline ends.

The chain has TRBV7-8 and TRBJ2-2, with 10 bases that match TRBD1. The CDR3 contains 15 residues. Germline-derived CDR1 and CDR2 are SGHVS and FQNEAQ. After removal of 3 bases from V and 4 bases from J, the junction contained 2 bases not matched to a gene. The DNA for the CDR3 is TGTGCCAGCAGCTTCAGGACAGGGGGCACCGGGGAGCTGTTTTTT. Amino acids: CASSFRTGGTGELFF.

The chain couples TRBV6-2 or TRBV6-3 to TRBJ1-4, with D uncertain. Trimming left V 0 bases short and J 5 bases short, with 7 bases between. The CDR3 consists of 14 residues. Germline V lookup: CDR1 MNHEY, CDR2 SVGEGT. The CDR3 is CASSYSNRNEKLFF. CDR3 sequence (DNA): TGTGCCAGCAGTTACTCGAACCGGAATGAAAAACTGTTTTTT.

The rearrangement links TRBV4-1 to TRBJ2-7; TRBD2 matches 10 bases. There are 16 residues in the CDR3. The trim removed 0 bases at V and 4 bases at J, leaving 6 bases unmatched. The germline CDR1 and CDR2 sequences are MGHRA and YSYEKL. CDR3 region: CASSQERASGGYEQYV. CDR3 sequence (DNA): TGCGCCAGCAGCCAAGAGAGAGCTAGCGGGGGATACGAGCAGTACGTC.

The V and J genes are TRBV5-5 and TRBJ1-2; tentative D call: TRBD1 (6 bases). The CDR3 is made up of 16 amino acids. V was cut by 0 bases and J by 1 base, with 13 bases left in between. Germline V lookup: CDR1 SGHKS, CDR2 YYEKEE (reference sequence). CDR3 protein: CASSLVGGQNNYGYTF. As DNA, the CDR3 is TGTGCCAGCAGCTTGGTAGGGGGACAAAATAACTATGGCTACACCTTC.

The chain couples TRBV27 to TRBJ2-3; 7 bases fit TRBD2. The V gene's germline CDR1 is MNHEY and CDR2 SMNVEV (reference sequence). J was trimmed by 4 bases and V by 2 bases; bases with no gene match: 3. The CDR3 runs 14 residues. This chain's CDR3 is CASSLGRVADTQYF. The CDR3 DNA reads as TGTGCCAGCAGTTTAGGGAGGGTTGCAGATACGCAGTATTTT.

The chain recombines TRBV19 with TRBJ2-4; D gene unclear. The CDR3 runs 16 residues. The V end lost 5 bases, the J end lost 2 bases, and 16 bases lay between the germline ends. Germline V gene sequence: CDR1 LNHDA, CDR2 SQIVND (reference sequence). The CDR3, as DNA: TGTGCCAGTAGTTCGGGTAATAGGGCATCCAAAAACATTCAGTACTTC. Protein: CASSSGNRASKNIQYF.

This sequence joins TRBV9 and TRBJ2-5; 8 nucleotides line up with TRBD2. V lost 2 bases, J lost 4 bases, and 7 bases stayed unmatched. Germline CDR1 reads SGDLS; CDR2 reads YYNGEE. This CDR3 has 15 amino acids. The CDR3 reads CASSVSGGLGETQYF. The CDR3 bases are TGTGCCAGCAGCGTGAGCGGGGGTTTGGGAGAGACCCAGTACTTC.